The sequence of this TCR beta chain was determined in a study of blood T cell repertoires in COVID-19. In the original workflow: Scientists estimated how many nucleated cells there were by amplifying reference gene primers. The repertoire was sequenced with immunoSEQ multiplex PCR; TCRdb's copy has only in-frame clones and lacks some. V and J calls and clone size follow that table, whereas D and trimming were derived from the DNA. The sample yields hundreds of thousands of clones, over 75% seen once. The cohort comprised adults aged roughly 18 to 95 years residing in 20 to 30 US areas. Recovered status applied to Cohort 3 donors who had two consecutive negative PCRs. It also applied to those with clearance or with symptom resolution. This CDR3 has 15 residues. The V and J ends lost 3 bases and 5 bases, in that order; junction bases with no gene match: 7. Germline CDR1 is KGHDR and CDR2 is SFDVKD.

The chain has TRBV24-1 and TRBJ2-5; 8 nucleotides agree with TRBD1. The clonotype originates from a man aged 30-40 years who had recovered from COVID-19. The sequencing input was PBMCs or T cells enriched from blood (not recorded which). CDR3 in DNA: TGTGCCACCAGTGATCCCGGACAGGGCTGGGAGACCCAGTACTTC. Translating gives CATSDPGQGWETQYF.